A selection of T cell receptor beta chains follows, all from one sample in a study of blood T cell repertoires in COVID-19. Data came from immunoSEQ multiplex PCR; TCRdb stores just in-frame clones and leaves some out. The table has around 250,000 clones, roughly 88% seen once. Sequencing was performed on peripheral blood. The receptor set was obtained from a woman in her thirties with active or convalescent COVID-19. The CDR3 runs from the conserved cysteine through the conserved F or W. A D gene is named only where the DNA matches it firmly. Some rows mark clone size as missing; the rest say once, few, many or name a class of expanded clone.

>16|once|-|TRBV19|TRBJ2-2
CASSSPGLTANRELFF
TGTGCCAGTAGTTCCCCGGGACTCACCGCCAACCGGGAGCTGTTTTTT
>15|few|-|TRBV5-1|TRBJ2-2
CASSFQLPEDGELFF
TGCGCCAGCAGCTTTCAGTTGCCGGAGGACGGGGAGCTGTTTTTT
>15|-|TRBD1|TRBV27|TRBJ1-2
CASSFDPGTGEGYTF
TGTGCCAGCAGTTTTGATCCCGGGACAGGGGAGGGCTACACCTTC
>15|-|-|TRBV14|TRBJ2-7
CASSPMGPLKYEQYF
TGTGCCAGCAGCCCGATGGGGCCCTTAAAGTACGAGCAGTACTTC
>15|once|TRBD1|TRBV7-2|TRBJ1-4
CASSLTGTGGEKLFF
TGTGCCAGCAGCTTAACCGGGACAGGGGGCGAAAAACTGTTTTTT
>15|-|-|TRBV5-1|TRBJ2-5
CASSLQGLGQETQYF
TGCGCCAGCAGCTTGCAAGGACTGGGCCAAGAGACCCAGTACTTC
>15|-|-|TRBV7-2|TRBJ2-3
CASSFPTGGTDTQYF
TGTGCCAGCAGCTTTCCGACAGGTGGCACAGATACGCAGTATTTT
>15|-|TRBD2|TRBV19|TRBJ2-1
CASSMERGAYNEQFF
TGTGCCAGTAGTATGGAGCGGGGGGCCTACAATGAGCAGTTCTTC
>13|-|-|TRBV5-6|TRBJ1-2
CASSSLDSYGYTF
TGTGCCAGCAGCTCCCTTGACAGTTATGGCTACACCTTC
>12|-|-|TRBV12-3/TRBV12-4|TRBJ2-7
CASSFIASEQYF
TGTGCCAGCAGTTTTATAGCATCCGAGCAGTACTTC
>16|-|TRBD1|TRBV9|TRBJ1-4
CASSVGGTAGEEKLFF
TGTGCCAGCAGCGTAGGGGGGACAGCGGGAGAAGAAAAACTGTTTTTT
>14|-|-|TRBV7-3|TRBJ1-2
CASSLHGGDYGYTF
TGTGCCAGCAGCCTTCACGGAGGGGACTATGGCTACACCTTC
>14|-|TRBD1|TRBV15|TRBJ1-2
CATSRGDSPYGYTF
TGTGCCACCAGCAGGGGGGACAGCCCCTATGGCTACACCTTC
>14|-|TRBD2|TRBV2|TRBJ2-7
CASSAGRGAYEQYF
TGTGCCAGCAGCGCAGGTCGGGGGGCCTACGAGCAGTACTTC
>17|-|TRBD2|TRBV4-3|TRBJ2-7
CASSQEGASGGTYEQYF
TGCGCCAGCAGCCAAGAGGGCGCTAGCGGGGGAACCTACGAGCAGTACTTC
>15|-|-|TRBV19|TRBJ2-1
CASSTQGPHYNEQFF
TGTGCCAGTAGTACTCAGGGGCCGCACTACAATGAGCAGTTCTTC
>15|-|-|TRBV25-1|TRBJ2-7
CASSGTSGGTDEQYF
TGTGCCAGCAGTGGTACAAGTGGGGGGACGGACGAGCAGTACTTC
>14|-|-|TRBV18|TRBJ1-6
CASSSSVDSSPLHF
TGTGCCAGCTCCTCGTCGGTAGATAGTTCACCCCTCCACTTT
>15|-|-|TRBV5-1|TRBJ1-3
CASRSGQGGGNTIYF
TGCGCCAGCCGCTCTGGGCAGGGAGGTGGAAACACCATATATTTT
>15|-|-|TRBV6-2/TRBV6-3|TRBJ2-7
CASSYRGRVSYEQYF
TGTGCCAGCAGTTACAGGGGCAGGGTCTCCTACGAGCAGTACTTC
>17|-|TRBD1|TRBV3-1/TRBV3-2|TRBJ2-4
CASSQDWRTGTKNIQYF
TGTGCCAGCAGCCAAGATTGGAGGACAGGTACCAAAAACATTCAGTACTTC
>14|-|TRBD1|TRBV5-6|TRBJ1-1
CASSRDRWNTEAFF
TGTGCCAGCAGCCGGGACAGGTGGAACACTGAAGCTTTCTTT
>15|-|TRBD1|TRBV5-4|TRBJ1-1
CASSSPGQGNTEAFF
TGTGCCAGCAGCTCACCAGGACAGGGGAACACTGAAGCTTTCTTT
>12|-|-|TRBV18|TRBJ1-1
CASSRANTEAFF
TGTGCCAGCTCACGAGCTAACACTGAAGCTTTCTTT
>16|-|TRBD2|TRBV6-2/TRBV6-3|TRBJ2-1
CASSYVAGGLSNEQFF
TGTGCCAGCAGTTACGTAGCGGGGGGTCTCTCCAATGAGCAGTTCTTC
>15|-|TRBD1|TRBV14|TRBJ1-2
CASSQDLDRVGGYTF
TGTGCCAGCAGCCAAGATCTTGACAGGGTGGGTGGCTACACCTTC
>13|-|-|TRBV6-2/TRBV6-3|TRBJ1-2
CASSGLQFYGYTF
TGTGCCAGCAGTGGACTGCAATTCTATGGCTACACCTTC
>15|-|-|TRBV6-5|TRBJ2-3
CASNWGGLRTDTQYF
TGTGCCAGCAATTGGGGGGGCCTGCGCACAGATACGCAGTATTTT
>12|-|-|TRBV29-1|TRBJ1-2
CSVVAGDYGYTF
TGCAGCGTTGTCGCAGGGGACTATGGCTACACCTTC
>14|-|-|TRBV18|TRBJ1-5
CASSPSGGNQPQHF
TGTGCCAGCTCACCATCGGGGGGCAATCAGCCCCAGCATTTT
>15|-|-|TRBV4-1|TRBJ1-6
CASSQEEQGLRPLHF
TGCGCCAGCAGCCAAGAGGAGCAGGGCCTTCGGCCCCTCCACTTT
>15|-|TRBD1|TRBV18|TRBJ1-1
CASSPQQGENTEAFF
TGTGCCAGCTCACCGCAGCAGGGGGAGAACACTGAAGCTTTCTTT
>17|-|-|TRBV28|TRBJ2-3
CASTPMFPPGGTDTQYF
TGTGCCAGCACCCCCATGTTTCCCCCGGGGGGCACAGATACGCAGTATTTT
>18|-|TRBD2|TRBV28|TRBJ2-3
CASSPYKGTSGLTDTQYF
TGTGCCAGCAGTCCCTATAAGGGGACTAGCGGTCTCACAGATACGCAGTATTTT
>14|-|-|TRBV28|TRBJ2-7
CASSLFQGKDEQYF
TGTGCCAGCAGTTTATTCCAGGGGAAGGACGAGCAGTACTTC
>14|-|-|TRBV5-1|TRBJ2-3
CASSLVQGSDTQYF
TGCGCCAGCAGCTTGGTACAGGGCTCAGATACGCAGTATTTT
>18|-|-|TRBV5-3|TRBJ2-7
CARSLARGPSWVSDEQYF
TGTGCCAGAAGCTTGGCGCGGGGGCCCTCGTGGGTATCGGACGAGCAGTACTTC
>14|-|-|TRBV5-6|TRBJ1-1
CASSPGQENTEAFF
TGTGCCAGCAGCCCGGGACAAGAGAACACTGAAGCTTTCTTT
>14|-|TRBD1|TRBV30|TRBJ2-1
CAWLGQLMGNEQFF
TGTGCCTGGCTGGGACAGCTCATGGGCAATGAGCAGTTCTTC